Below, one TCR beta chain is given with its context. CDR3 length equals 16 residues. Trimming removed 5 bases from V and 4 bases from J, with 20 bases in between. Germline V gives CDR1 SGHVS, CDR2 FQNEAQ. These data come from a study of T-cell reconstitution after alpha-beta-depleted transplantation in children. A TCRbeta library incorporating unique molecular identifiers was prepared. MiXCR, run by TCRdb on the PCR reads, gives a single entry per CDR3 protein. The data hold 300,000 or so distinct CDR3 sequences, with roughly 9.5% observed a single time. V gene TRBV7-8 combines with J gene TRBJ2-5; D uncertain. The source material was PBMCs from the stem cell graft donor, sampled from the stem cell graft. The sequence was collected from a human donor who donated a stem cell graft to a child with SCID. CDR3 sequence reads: CASSLNTGGDRETQYF. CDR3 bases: TGTGCCAGCAGCCTCAACACGGGTGGGGATAGAGAGACCCAGTACTTC.